The rows below give T cell receptor beta chains drawn from one sample of a study of neurological immune-mediated disorders. One entry per CDR3 protein results from TCRdb running MiXCR on the 5' RACE reads. Of roughly 49,000 distinct CDR3 sequences in the sample, around 13% were seen once. The material sequenced was PBMCs. These TCRs come from a male donor with HTLV-1-associated myelopathy (HAM/TSP). The CDR3 runs from the conserved cysteine through the conserved F or W. Each record gives: CDR3 length, J gene, V gene, CDR3 protein.

cdr3_length: 13; j_call: TRBJ1-5; v_call: TRBV12-3/TRBV12-4; cdr3_aa: CASSWTEQQPQHF
cdr3_length: 15; j_call: TRBJ2-1; v_call: TRBV24-1; cdr3_aa: CATSLRTAAYNEQFF
cdr3_length: 14; j_call: TRBJ1-5; v_call: TRBV20-1; cdr3_aa: CSARRGSDNQPQHF
cdr3_length: 17; j_call: TRBJ2-3; v_call: TRBV10-3; cdr3_aa: CAISEGGGGAEGDTQYF
cdr3_length: 17; j_call: TRBJ2-2; v_call: TRBV20-1; cdr3_aa: CSARDPAGQGTAGELFF
cdr3_length: 14; j_call: TRBJ1-3; v_call: TRBV24-1; cdr3_aa: CATSGTGEGDTIYF
cdr3_length: 15; j_call: TRBJ1-1; v_call: TRBV5-1; cdr3_aa: CSSTLTPGLHTEAFF
cdr3_length: 15; j_call: TRBJ2-3; v_call: TRBV7-2; cdr3_aa: CASSLARGRTDTQYF
cdr3_length: 11; j_call: TRBJ1-1; v_call: TRBV7-9; cdr3_aa: CAIPVNTEAFF
cdr3_length: 15; j_call: TRBJ2-1; v_call: TRBV2; cdr3_aa: CASSAIANDYNEQFF
cdr3_length: 14; j_call: TRBJ2-3; v_call: TRBV11-3; cdr3_aa: CASSLGGRTDTQYF
cdr3_length: 17; j_call: TRBJ2-5; v_call: TRBV5-8; cdr3_aa: CASSPGTSGGPQETQYF
cdr3_length: 15; j_call: TRBJ1-5; v_call: TRBV7-9; cdr3_aa: CASSPDREGNQPQHF
cdr3_length: 15; j_call: TRBJ2-7; v_call: TRBV3-1; cdr3_aa: CASSQEQVATYEQYF
cdr3_length: 14; j_call: TRBJ1-5; v_call: TRBV6-1; cdr3_aa: CASSAQSSNQPQHF
cdr3_length: 15; j_call: TRBJ1-5; v_call: TRBV27; cdr3_aa: CASSLSLPGSVPQHF
cdr3_length: 14; j_call: TRBJ1-3; v_call: TRBV7-8; cdr3_aa: CASSPQSSGNTIYF
cdr3_length: 19; j_call: TRBJ2-3; v_call: TRBV4-1; cdr3_aa: CASSQDTHRGGSGSDTQYF
cdr3_length: 11; j_call: TRBJ2-1; v_call: TRBV29-1; cdr3_aa: CSVGGQGIIFF
cdr3_length: 13; j_call: TRBJ1-1; v_call: TRBV5-1; cdr3_aa: CASSDSRGSEAFF
cdr3_length: 15; j_call: TRBJ2-7; v_call: TRBV10-3; cdr3_aa: CAIREGTGTSYEQYF
cdr3_length: 16; j_call: TRBJ2-1; v_call: TRBV5-1; cdr3_aa: CASSFPLGGLVNEQFF
cdr3_length: 15; j_call: TRBJ2-3; v_call: TRBV5-1; cdr3_aa: CASSFGTSGGDTQYF
cdr3_length: 12; j_call: TRBJ1-5; v_call: TRBV7-9; cdr3_aa: CASSFGVQPQHF
cdr3_length: 13; j_call: TRBJ1-1; v_call: TRBV5-1; cdr3_aa: CASSGAPNTEAFF
cdr3_length: 18; j_call: TRBJ1-5; v_call: TRBV20-1; cdr3_aa: CSARSYSAGRGLNQPQHF
cdr3_length: 16; j_call: TRBJ2-5; v_call: TRBV4-2; cdr3_aa: CASSQVSQSIQETQYF
cdr3_length: 14; j_call: TRBJ1-5; v_call: TRBV5-1; cdr3_aa: CASSYGTGSSPQHF
cdr3_length: 15; j_call: TRBJ2-2; v_call: TRBV5-1; cdr3_aa: CASSWGTGNTVELFF
cdr3_length: 15; j_call: TRBJ2-1; v_call: TRBV3-1; cdr3_aa: CASSQGVKKHNDQFF
cdr3_length: 13; j_call: TRBJ2-5; v_call: TRBV20-1; cdr3_aa: CSAPLGAQETQYF
cdr3_length: 14; j_call: TRBJ2-5; v_call: TRBV18; cdr3_aa: CASSRSRRVETQYF
cdr3_length: 15; j_call: TRBJ1-4; v_call: TRBV5-1; cdr3_aa: CASSWGTATNEKLFF
cdr3_length: 15; j_call: TRBJ2-5; v_call: TRBV5-1; cdr3_aa: CASSPGLAGTETQYF
cdr3_length: 11; j_call: TRBJ2-1; v_call: TRBV12-3/TRBV12-4; cdr3_aa: CASSFLSEWFF
cdr3_length: 11; j_call: TRBJ2-3; v_call: TRBV20-1; cdr3_aa: CSAPQGDTQYF
cdr3_length: 15; j_call: TRBJ1-6; v_call: TRBV20-1; cdr3_aa: CSAVNSGTENSPLHF
cdr3_length: 14; j_call: TRBJ2-7; v_call: TRBV7-2; cdr3_aa: CASSFDWSSYEQYF
cdr3_length: 13; j_call: TRBJ1-2; v_call: TRBV20-1; cdr3_aa: CSARGGQNYGYTF
cdr3_length: 14; j_call: TRBJ1-5; v_call: TRBV20-1; cdr3_aa: CSARPQRGNQPQHF
cdr3_length: 16; j_call: TRBJ1-4; v_call: TRBV7-2; cdr3_aa: CASSLVVGTGGEKLFF